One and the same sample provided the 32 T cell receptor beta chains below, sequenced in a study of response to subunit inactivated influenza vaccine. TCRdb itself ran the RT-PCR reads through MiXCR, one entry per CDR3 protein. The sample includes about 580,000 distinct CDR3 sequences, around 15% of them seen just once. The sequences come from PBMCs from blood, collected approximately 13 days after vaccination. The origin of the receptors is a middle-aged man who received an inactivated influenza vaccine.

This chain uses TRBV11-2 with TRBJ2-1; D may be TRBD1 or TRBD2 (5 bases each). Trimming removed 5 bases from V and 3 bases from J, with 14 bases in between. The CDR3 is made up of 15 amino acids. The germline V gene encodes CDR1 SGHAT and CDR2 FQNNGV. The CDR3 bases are TGTGCCAGCAGCGGATTGGGGGTCGACTACAATGAGCAGTTCTTC. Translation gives CASSGLGVDYNEQFF.

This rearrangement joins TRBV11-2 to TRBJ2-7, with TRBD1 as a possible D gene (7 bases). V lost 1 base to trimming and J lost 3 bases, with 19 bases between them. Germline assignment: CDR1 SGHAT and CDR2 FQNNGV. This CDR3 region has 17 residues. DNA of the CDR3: TGTGCCAGCAGCTTAGGTTTAGGGGCAGGGGGGAGCTACGAGCAGTACTTC. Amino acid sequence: CASSLGLGAGGSYEQYF.

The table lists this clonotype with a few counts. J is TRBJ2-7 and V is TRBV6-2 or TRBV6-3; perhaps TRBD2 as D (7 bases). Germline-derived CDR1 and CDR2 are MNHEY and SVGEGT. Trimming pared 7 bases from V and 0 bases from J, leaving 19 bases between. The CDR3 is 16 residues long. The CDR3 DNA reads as TGTGCCAGCACCAAGGGGGGACTACCGGACTCCTACGAGCAGTACTTC. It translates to CASTKGGLPDSYEQYF.

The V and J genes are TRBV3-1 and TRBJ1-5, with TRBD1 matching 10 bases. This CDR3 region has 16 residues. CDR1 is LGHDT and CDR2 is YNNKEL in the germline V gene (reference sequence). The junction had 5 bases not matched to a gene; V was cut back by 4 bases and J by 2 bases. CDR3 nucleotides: TGTGCCAGCAGCCGAAGTGGACAGGGGGGCAATCAGCCCCAGCATTTT. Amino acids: CASSRSGQGGNQPQHF.

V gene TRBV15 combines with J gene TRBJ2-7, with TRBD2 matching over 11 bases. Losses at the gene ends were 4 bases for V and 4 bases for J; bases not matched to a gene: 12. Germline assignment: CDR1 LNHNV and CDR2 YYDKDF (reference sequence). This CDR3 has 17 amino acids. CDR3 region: CATSKEGLAAGPYEQYF. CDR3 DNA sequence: TGTGCCACCAGCAAAGAGGGACTAGCGGCGGGGCCTTACGAGCAGTACTTC.

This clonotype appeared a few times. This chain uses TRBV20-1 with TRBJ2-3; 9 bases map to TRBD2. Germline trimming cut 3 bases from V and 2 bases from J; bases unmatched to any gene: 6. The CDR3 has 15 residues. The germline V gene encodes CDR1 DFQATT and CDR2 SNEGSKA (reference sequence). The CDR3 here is CSASLAGGVTDTQYF. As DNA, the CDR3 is TGCAGTGCTAGTCTGGCGGGAGGGGTCACAGATACGCAGTATTTT.

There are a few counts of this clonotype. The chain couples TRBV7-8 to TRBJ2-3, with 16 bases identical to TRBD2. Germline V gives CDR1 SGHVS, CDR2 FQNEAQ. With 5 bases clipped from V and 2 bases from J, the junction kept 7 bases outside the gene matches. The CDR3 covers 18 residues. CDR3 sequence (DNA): TGTGCCAGCAGCCTGGGGACTAGCGGGAGGGCCTTCACAGATACGCAGTATTTT. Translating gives CASSLGTSGRAFTDTQYF. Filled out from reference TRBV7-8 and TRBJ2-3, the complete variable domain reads GAGVSQSPRYKVAKRGQDVALRCDPISGHVSLFWYQQALGQGPEFLTYFQNEAQLDKSGLPSDRFFAERPEGSVSTLKIQRTQQEDSAVYLCASSLGTSGRAFTDTQYFGPGTRLTVL.

The CDR3 nucleotides are TGTGCCAGCGGCCCGATAGAAGAGCGGGTCCACAATGAGCAGTTCTTC. This codes for CASGPIEERVHNEQFF. The rearrangement uses TRBV28 and TRBJ2-1; maybe TRBD2 (6 bases). The CDR3 length is 16 residues. Germline V gene data show CDR1 as MDHEN and CDR2 as SYDVKM. V gave up 8 bases and J gave up 5 bases, with 22 bases separating them.

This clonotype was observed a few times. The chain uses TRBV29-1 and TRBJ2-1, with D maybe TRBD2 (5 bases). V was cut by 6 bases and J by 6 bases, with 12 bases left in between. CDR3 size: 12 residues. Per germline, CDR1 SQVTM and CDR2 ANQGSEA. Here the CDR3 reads CSVGSAGNEQFF. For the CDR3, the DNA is TGCAGCGTCGGTAGCGCGGGCAATGAGCAGTTCTTC.

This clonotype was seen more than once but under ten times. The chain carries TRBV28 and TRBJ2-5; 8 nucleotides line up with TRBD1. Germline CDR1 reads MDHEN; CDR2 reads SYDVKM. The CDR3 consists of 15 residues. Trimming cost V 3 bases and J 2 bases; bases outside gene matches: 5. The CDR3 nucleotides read TGTGCCAGCAGTTTGGGCAGGGGGCGGCAAGAGACCCAGTACTTC. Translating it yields CASSLGRGRQETQYF. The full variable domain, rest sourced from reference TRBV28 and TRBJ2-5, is DVKVTQSSRYLVKRTGEKVFLECVQDMDHENMFWYRQDPGLGLRLIYFSYDVKMKEKGDIPEGYSVSREKKERFSLILESASTNQTSMYLCASSLGRGRQETQYFGPGTRLLVL.

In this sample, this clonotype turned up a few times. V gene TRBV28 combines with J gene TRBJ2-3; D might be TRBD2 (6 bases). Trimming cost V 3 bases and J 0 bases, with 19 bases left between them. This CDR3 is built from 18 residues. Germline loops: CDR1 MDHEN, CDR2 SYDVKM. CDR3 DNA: TGTGCCAGCAGTTTGTTAACTCGACTACTAGCCAGCACAGATACGCAGTATTTT. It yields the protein CASSLLTRLLASTDTQYF.

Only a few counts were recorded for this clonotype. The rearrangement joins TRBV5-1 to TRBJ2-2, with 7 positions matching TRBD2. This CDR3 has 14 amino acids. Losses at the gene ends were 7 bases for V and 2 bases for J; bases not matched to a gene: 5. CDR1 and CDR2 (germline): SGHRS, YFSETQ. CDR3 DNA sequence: TGCGCCAGCGGTTCTAGCGGTAACACCGGGGAGCTGTTTTTT. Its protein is CASGSSGNTGELFF.

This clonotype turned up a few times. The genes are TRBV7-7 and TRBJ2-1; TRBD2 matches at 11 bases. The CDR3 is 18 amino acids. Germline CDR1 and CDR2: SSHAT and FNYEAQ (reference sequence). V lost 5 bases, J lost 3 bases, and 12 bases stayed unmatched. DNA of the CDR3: TGTGCCAGCAGCCAGGGAGGGCCTAGCGGGAGGCTCTACAATGAGCAGTTCTTC. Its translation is CASSQGGPSGRLYNEQFF.

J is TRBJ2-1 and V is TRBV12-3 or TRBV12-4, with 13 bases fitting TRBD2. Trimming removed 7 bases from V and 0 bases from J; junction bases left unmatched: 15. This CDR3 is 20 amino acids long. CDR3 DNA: TGTGCCAGCAATCCGGGACTAGCGGGACCCCACCTATCCTCCTACAATGAGCAGTTCTTC. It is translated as CASNPGLAGPHLSSYNEQFF.

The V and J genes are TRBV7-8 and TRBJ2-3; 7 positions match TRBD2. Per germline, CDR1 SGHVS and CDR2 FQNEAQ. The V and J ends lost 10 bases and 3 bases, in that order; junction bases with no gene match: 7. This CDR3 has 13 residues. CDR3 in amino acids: CATRQRGTDTQYF. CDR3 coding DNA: TGTGCCACCCGACAGCGGGGTACAGATACGCAGTATTTT.

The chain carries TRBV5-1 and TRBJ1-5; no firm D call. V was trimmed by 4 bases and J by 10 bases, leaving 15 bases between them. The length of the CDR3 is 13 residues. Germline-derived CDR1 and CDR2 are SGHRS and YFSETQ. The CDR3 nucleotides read TGCGCCAGCAGCCCCGGTCCTTCATTACCCCAGCATTTT. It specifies CASSPGPSLPQHF.

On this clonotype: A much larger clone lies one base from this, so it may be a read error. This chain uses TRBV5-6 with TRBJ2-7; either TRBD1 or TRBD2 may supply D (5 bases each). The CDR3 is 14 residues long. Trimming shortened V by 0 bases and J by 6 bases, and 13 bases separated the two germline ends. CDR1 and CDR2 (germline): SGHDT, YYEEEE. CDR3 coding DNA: TGTGCCAGCAGCTTGGGACCGGCAGGGAGCGAGCAGTACTTC. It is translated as CASSLGPAGSEQYF.

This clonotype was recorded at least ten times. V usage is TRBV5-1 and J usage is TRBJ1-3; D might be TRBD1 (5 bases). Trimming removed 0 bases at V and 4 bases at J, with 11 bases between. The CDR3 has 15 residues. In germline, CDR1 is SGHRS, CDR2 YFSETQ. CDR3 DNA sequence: TGCGCCAGCAGCTTGGCCTCAGGGTCCGGAAACACCATATATTTT. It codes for CASSLASGSGNTIYF.

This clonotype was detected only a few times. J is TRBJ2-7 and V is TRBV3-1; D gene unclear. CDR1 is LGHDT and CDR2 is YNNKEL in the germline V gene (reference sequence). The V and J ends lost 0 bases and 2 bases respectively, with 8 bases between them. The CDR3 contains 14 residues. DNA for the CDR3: TGTGCCAGCAGCCAAGAAGAACAGACCTACGAGCAGTACTTC. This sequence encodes CASSQEEQTYEQYF.

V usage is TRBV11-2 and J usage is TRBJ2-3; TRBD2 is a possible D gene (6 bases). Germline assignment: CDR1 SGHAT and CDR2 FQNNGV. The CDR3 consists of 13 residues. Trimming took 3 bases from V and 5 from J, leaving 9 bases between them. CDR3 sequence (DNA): TGTGCCAGCAGCTTTAGGAGGGTAGATACGCAGTATTTT. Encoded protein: CASSFRRVDTQYF.

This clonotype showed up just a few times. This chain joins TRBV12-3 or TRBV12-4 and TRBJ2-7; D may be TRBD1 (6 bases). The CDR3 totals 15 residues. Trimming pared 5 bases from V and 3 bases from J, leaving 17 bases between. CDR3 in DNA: TGTGCCAGCAGTCAGGGACACCGAACCTACTACGAGCAGTACTTC. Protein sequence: CASSQGHRTYYEQYF.

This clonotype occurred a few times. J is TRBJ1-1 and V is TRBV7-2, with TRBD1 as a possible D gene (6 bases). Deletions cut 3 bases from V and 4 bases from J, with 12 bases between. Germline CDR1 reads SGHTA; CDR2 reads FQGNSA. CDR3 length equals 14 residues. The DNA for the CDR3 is TGTGCCAGCAGCTTTCCCTACAGGGTCACTGAAGCTTTCTTT. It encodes CASSFPYRVTEAFF.

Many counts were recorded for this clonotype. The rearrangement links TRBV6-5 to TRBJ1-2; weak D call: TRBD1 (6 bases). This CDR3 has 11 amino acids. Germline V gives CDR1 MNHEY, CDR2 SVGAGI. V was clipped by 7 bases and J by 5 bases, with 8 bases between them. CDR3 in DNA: TGTGCCAGCACGACAGGATATGGCTACACCTTC. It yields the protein CASTTGYGYTF.

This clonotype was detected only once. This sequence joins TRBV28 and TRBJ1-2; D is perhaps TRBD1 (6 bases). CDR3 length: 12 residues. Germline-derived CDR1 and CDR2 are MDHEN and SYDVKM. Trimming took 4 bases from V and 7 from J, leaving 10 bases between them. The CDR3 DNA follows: TGTGCCAGCAGTTGGGGGGCGGGTGGCTACACCTTC. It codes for CASSWGAGGYTF.

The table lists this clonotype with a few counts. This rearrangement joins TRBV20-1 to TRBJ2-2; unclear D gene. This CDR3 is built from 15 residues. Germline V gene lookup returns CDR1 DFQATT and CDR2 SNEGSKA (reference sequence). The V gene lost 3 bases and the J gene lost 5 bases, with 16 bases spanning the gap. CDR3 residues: CSASPLVSSTGELFF. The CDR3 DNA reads TGCAGTGCTAGCCCCCTTGTGAGTTCGACCGGGGAGCTGTTTTTT.

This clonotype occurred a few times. This chain's CDR3 is CAISESSSTGELFF. DNA of the CDR3: TGTGCCATCAGTGAATCATCAAGCACCGGGGAGCTGTTTTTT. The gene calls are TRBV10-3 and TRBJ2-2; no clear D. The V end lost 3 bases, the J end lost 4 bases, and 9 bases lay between the germline ends. From germline, CDR1 is ENHRY and CDR2 SYGVKD. The CDR3 runs to 14 residues.

This chain's CDR3 is CASGQEGGELFF. CDR3 sequence (DNA): TGTGCCAGCGGGCAAGAGGGCGGGGAGCTGTTTTTT. This chain joins TRBV7-3 and TRBJ2-2, with a tentative D call TRBD2 (5 bases). Germline V gene lookup returns CDR1 SGHTA and CDR2 FQGTGA. Trimming removed 8 bases from V and 7 bases from J, with 11 bases in between. The CDR3 contains 12 residues.

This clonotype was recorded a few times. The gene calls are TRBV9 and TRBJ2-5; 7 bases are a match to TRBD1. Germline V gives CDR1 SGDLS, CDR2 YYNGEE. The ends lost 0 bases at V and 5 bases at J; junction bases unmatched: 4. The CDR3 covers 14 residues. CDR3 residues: CASSVEDRMETQYF. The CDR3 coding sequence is TGTGCCAGCAGCGTAGAGGACAGGATGGAGACCCAGTACTTC.

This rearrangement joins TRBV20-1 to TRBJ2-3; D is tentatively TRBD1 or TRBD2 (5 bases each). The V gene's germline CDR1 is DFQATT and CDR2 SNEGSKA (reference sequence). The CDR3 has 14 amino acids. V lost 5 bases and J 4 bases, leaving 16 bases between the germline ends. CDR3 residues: CSASVGVGSDTQYF. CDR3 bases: TGCAGTGCTTCGGTGGGGGTAGGCTCAGATACGCAGTATTTT.

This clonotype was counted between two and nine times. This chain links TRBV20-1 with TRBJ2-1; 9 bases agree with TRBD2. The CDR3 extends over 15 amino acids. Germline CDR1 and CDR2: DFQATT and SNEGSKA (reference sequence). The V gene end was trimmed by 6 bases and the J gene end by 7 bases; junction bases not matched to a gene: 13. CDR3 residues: CSARMELAGVNEQFF. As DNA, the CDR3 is TGCAGTGCAAGGATGGAGTTAGCGGGGGTTAATGAGCAGTTCTTC.

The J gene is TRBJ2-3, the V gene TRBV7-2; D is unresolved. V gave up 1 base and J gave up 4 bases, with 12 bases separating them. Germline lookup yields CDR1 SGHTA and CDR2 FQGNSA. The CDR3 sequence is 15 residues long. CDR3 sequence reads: CASSLVAFRADTQYF. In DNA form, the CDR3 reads TGTGCCAGCAGCTTAGTAGCTTTTCGAGCAGATACGCAGTATTTT.

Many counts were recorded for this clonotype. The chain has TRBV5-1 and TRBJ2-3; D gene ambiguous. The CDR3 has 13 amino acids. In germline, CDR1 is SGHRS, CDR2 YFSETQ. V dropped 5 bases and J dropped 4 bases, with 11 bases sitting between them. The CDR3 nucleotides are TGCGCCAGCAGAACGGGCCAGCCAGATACGCAGTATTTT. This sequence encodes CASRTGQPDTQYF.